Here is one TCR beta chain with its context. The missing CDR3 end, 3 residues past where the read stops, is filled in from the germline J gene. This specimen comes from a study of T cell clonality in common variable immunodeficiency. Trimming removed 3 bases at V and 0 bases at J, with 15 bases between. CDR1 is SNHLY, CDR2 FYNNEI, per germline. This CDR3 spans 17 amino acids. TCRdb's table, derived via immunoSEQ multiplex PCR, lists solely in-frame clones and lacks some. There are about 42,000 clones in the sample, none observed a single time. Specimen: peripheral blood mononuclear cells. The J gene is TRBJ1-5, the V gene TRBV2; unclear D gene. The clonotype comes from a person between 18 and 70 years old in good health. Incomplete CDR3 DNA: TGTGCCAGCAGTGACATCGGTTGGGCTTATAGCAATCAGCCC. It specifies CASSDIGWAYSNQP. In full, the CDR3 is CASSDIGWAYSNQPQHF. The whole variable domain, filled in from reference TRBV2 and TRBJ1-5, reads EPEVTQTPSHQVTQMGQEVILRCVPISNHLYFYWYRQILGQKVEFLVSFYNNEISEKSEIFDDQFSVERPDGSNFTLKIRSTKLEDSAMYFCASSDIGWAYSNQPQHFGDGTRLSIL.